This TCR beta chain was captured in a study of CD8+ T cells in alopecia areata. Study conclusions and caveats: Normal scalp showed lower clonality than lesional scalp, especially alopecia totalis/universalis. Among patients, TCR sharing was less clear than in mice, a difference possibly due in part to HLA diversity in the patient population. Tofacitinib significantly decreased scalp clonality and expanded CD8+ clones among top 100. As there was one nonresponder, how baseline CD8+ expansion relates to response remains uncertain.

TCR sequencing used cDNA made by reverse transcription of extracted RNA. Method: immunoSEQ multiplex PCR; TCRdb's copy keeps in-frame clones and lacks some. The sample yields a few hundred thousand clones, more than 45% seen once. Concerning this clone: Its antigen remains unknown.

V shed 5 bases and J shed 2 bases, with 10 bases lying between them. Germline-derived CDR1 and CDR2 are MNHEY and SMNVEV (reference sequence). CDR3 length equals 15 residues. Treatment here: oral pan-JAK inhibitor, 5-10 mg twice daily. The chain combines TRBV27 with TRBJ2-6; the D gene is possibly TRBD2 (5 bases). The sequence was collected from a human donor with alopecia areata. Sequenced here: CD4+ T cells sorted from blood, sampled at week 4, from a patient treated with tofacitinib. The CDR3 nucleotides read TGTGCCAGCAGTAGAGGGATTCCTGGGGCCAACGTCCTGACTTTC. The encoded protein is CASSRGIPGANVLTF.